This T cell receptor beta chain was recovered during a study of blood T cell repertoires in COVID-19 (dated by TCRdb to 2020 to 2022). Study-level background: Samples covering the acute and convalescent phases of COVID-19 were provided by collaborators in the United States, Italy and Spain. The prospective study material was composed of cDNA or gDNA derived from T cells, B-cell-depleted T cells, or PBMCs. Deeply sampled blood TCRbeta repertoires from subjects exposed to, actively infected with, or recovered from COVID-19 were included in the dataset. The repertoires were made available in a free public database intended to serve as a resource for research on the immune response to SARS-CoV-2. The samples were drawn from the first 160 participants of the ongoing ImmuneRACE study and from 950 to 1,500 subjects provided by 6 global collaborators. Nearly every sample came with metadata listing a de-identified subject ID, COVID-19 status, age in years and sex. Where available, HLA class I and class II types were taken from metadata supplied by the sample provider and were not determined by assay-based typing. The study at large found these results: The quantity of clinical and demographic metadata differed by source and by participant and was supplied without curation.

TCRbeta CDR3 regions were amplified from genomic DNA by means of the immunoSEQ Assay, a bias-controlled multiplex PCR. As for the authors' bioinformatics: Nucleated cell counts per sample were estimated from amplification of reference gene primers within the assay. To quantify the absolute abundance of each unique TCRbeta CDR3 rearrangement, sequence reads were collapsed and filtered. For each sample, productive Simpson clonality was calculated as the square root of Simpson's diversity index over productive rearrangements. The clones in this table, taken by TCRdb from immuneACCESS, are in-frame only. Not every clone is retained; where verified, under half of the shortfall comes from an unresolved V gene, and the cause of the rest is unknown. For V, J and clone size, that table is used; D and trimming come from the DNA. The sample table shows 60,000 to 95,000 clones, and more than 75% are seen once. About a sixth of the sample is taken by the ten largest.

Whole blood was collected in K2EDTA tubes by collaborating institutions according to the institutions' own protocols. For TCRbeta analysis, collaborators shipped samples in one of three forms: frozen whole blood, isolated PBMCs, or DNA extracted from either of those sample types. On this clone itself: Its antigen target is currently unknown. Base qualities are not at hand, and no much larger clone is one base apart.

The TCR was taken from a woman aged 80 or older with active or convalescent COVID-19. The sequencing sample was made of peripheral blood.

The DNA sequence reads TGTGCCAGCAGCTTAGCCTATACGCAGTATTTT. Translated, this gives CASSLAYTQYF. This sequence uses TRBV7-2 and TRBJ2-3; the D gene is unclear. Trimming takes 0 bases from V and 7 bases from J, and the germline ends sit 2 bases apart. From a lookup of the germline V gene, CDR1 and CDR2 are SGHTA and FQGNSA. From cysteine to phenylalanine, the CDR3 is 11 amino acids long. This entry keeps only the CDR3 DNA: 33 bases, framed from base 1.